The 5 T cell receptor beta chains below come from one sample, sequenced in a study of monozygotic twins with inflammatory bowel disease. TCRdb reworked the 5' RACE reads into one entry per CDR3 protein, no DNA. The table lists 400,000 or so distinct CDR3 sequences, with 2.4% in the top ten. What was sequenced was blood. The receptors come from a human donor with ulcerative colitis or Crohn's disease, or a healthy co-twin of an affected twin (not recorded which).

The chain links TRBV5-1 to TRBJ2-3; there is no DNA to check the TCRdb D call of TRBD1. Germline values: CDR1 SGHRS, CDR2 YFSETQ. This CDR3 region has 15 residues. The CDR3 reads CASSLAGPPTDTQYF.

The V gene is TRBV20-1, the J gene TRBJ2-1; as DNA is missing, the TRBD1 call by TCRdb cannot be tested. CDR1 and CDR2 from the germline V gene are DFQATT and SNEGSKA (reference sequence). This CDR3 contains 13 residues. The CDR3 sequence is CSAERWGADEQFF.

The chain joins TRBV24-1 to TRBJ2-2. Germline V gene data show CDR1 as KGHDR and CDR2 as SFDVKD. CDR3 size: 14 residues. CDR3 sequence: CATSGSSNTGELFF.

The chain is built from TRBV27 and TRBJ2-7; without DNA, the TCRdb call of TRBD1 cannot be checked. This CDR3 spans 15 amino acids. Germline CDR1 and CDR2: MNHEY and SMNVEV (reference sequence). This chain's CDR3 is CASRPQGGTSYEQYF.

The chain is built from TRBV7-2 and TRBJ2-7. The CDR3 covers 15 residues. The germline gives CDR1 SGHTA, CDR2 FQGNSA. This chain's CDR3 is CASSFSGVAAYEQYF.